Sequencing of this T cell receptor (beta chain) was carried out in a study of sequential checkpoint blockade in melanoma. Study-level information: First-line arms were nivolumab then ipilimumab, or the reverse, randomized 1:1. Each arm's sequence ended with maintenance nivolumab.

Stated treatment: randomized to nivolumab then ipilimumab (arm A) or the reverse (arm B). DNA-damaging chemotherapy had not been given to any patient beforehand. From thawed PBMCs, live CD3+CD8+ cells negative for CD19 and CD56 were sorted. After removal of 7 bases from V and 3 bases from J, the junction contained 3 bases not matched to a gene. The CDR3 contains 14 residues. Germline lookup yields CDR1 GTSNPN and CDR2 SVGIG (reference sequence). Assay used: immunoSEQ multiplex PCR; TCRdb lists only in-frame clones, some missing. The sample contains about 40,000 clones, about nine tenths of which appear only once.

The sequence derives from a human donor with melanoma. The chain couples TRBV30 to TRBJ2-1; 13 bases are shared with TRBD2. This sample comprised CD8+ T cells sorted from blood (inferred from file names), obtained from a patient given nivolumab and ipilimumab in sequence. CDR3 in amino acids: CAFGLAGDYNEQFF. The DNA for the CDR3 is TGTGCCTTTGGACTAGCGGGAGACTACAATGAGCAGTTCTTC.